The 29 T cell receptor beta chains presented below share a single source sample, sequenced in a study of Graves' ophthalmopathy and Graves' hyperthyroidism. As the template, RNA transcripts were used to amplify TCR beta CDR3 regions. RT-PCR with HTBI primers came first, then second-round multiplex PCR. Each CDR3 protein is one row after TCRdb ran MiXCR on the multiplex PCR reads. Here the sample spans fewer than 70,000 distinct CDR3 sequences, more than 40% being singletons. Sequenced material: peripheral blood. The receptors stem from an adult woman with Graves' ophthalmopathy.

Ten or more counts support this clonotype. The chain couples TRBV7-3 to TRBJ2-6, with 7 positions matching TRBD1. Germline CDR1 is SGHTA and CDR2 is FQGTGA. J gave up 0 bases and V 2 bases, and 7 bases lay outside the gene matches. The CDR3 loop spans 18 amino acids. The CDR3 loop is CASSLEGRGYSGANVLTF. The CDR3 DNA follows: TGTGCCAGCAGCTTAGAGGGCAGGGGGTACTCTGGGGCCAACGTCCTGACTTTC.

This chain uses TRBV19 with TRBJ1-4; a possible D gene is TRBD1 (5 bases). V was trimmed by 3 bases and J by 8 bases, leaving 16 bases between them. Per germline, CDR1 LNHDA and CDR2 SQIVND (reference sequence). This CDR3 has 15 amino acids. The CDR3 spells CASSIRERGFEKLFF. In nucleotides, the CDR3 is TGTGCCAGTAGTATCCGGGAGAGGGGTTTCGAAAAACTGTTTTTT.

This clonotype was detected ten times or more. The chain employs TRBV29-1 and TRBJ1-4, with 10 bases lining up with TRBD1. CDR3 size: 14 residues. The ends lost 4 bases at V and 6 bases at J; junction bases unmatched: 5. The germline CDR1 and CDR2 sequences are SQVTM and ANQGSEA. CDR3 region: CSVVRTGGDEKLFF. CDR3 nucleotide sequence: TGCAGCGTTGTAAGGACAGGGGGGGATGAAAAACTGTTTTTT. Using reference TRBV29-1 and TRBJ1-4 for the parts outside the CDR3, the full variable domain is SAVISQKPSRDICQRGTSLTIQCQVDSQVTMMFWYRQQPGQSLTLIATANQGSEATYESGFVIDKFPISRPNLTFSTLTVSNMSPEDSSIYLCSVVRTGGDEKLFFGSGTQLSVL.

The gene calls are TRBV20-1 and TRBJ2-7; no firm D call. Germline values: CDR1 DFQATT, CDR2 SNEGSKA (reference sequence). Trimming stripped 0 bases from V and 1 base from J, with 10 bases between. CDR3 length: 14 residues. CDR3 in amino acids: CSARDGKGSYEQYF. CDR3 DNA sequence: TGCAGTGCTAGAGATGGGAAAGGGTCCTACGAGCAGTACTTC.

The genes are TRBV19 and TRBJ2-7; TRBD1 is a possible D gene (6 bases). The CDR3 has 13 residues. The germline V gene has CDR1 LNHDA and CDR2 SQIVND (reference sequence). The V gene lost 4 bases and the J gene lost 5 bases, with 12 bases spanning the gap. The CDR3 protein is CASSTTGMNEQYF. CDR3 sequence (DNA): TGTGCCAGTAGTACTACAGGGATGAACGAGCAGTACTTC.

Many counts were recorded for this clonotype. The rearrangement uses TRBV19 and TRBJ1-5, with D possibly TRBD1 on 6 matching bases. V lost 3 bases and J 7 bases, leaving 16 bases between the germline ends. Germline V CDR1 and CDR2: LNHDA, SQIVND (reference sequence). The CDR3 has 15 residues. The CDR3 DNA follows: TGTGCCAGTAGTATTAAGGGGGGGTCGGGACAGCCCCAGCATTTT. It codes for CASSIKGGSGQPQHF.

The table lists this clonotype with many counts. The chain couples TRBV28 to TRBJ1-5; a possible D gene is TRBD1 (5 bases). V was trimmed by 6 bases and J by 3 bases, leaving 12 bases between them. Germline CDR1 and CDR2: MDHEN and SYDVKM. The CDR3 is 14 residues long. CDR3 sequence: CASRPGLINQPQHF. The CDR3 bases are TGTGCCAGCAGACCAGGGCTGATCAATCAGCCCCAGCATTTT. The full variable domain, its missing parts supplied by reference TRBV28 and TRBJ1-5, is DVKVTQSSRYLVKRTGEKVFLECVQDMDHENMFWYRQDPGLGLRLIYFSYDVKMKEKGDIPEGYSVSREKKERFSLILESASTNQTSMYLCASRPGLINQPQHFGDGTRLSIL.

The rearrangement links TRBV15 to TRBJ1-3; perhaps TRBD1 as D (6 bases). V was trimmed by 4 bases and J by 4 bases, leaving 20 bases between them. CDR3 length: 17 amino acids. The germline CDR1 and CDR2 sequences are LNHNV and YYDKDF (reference sequence). The CDR3 DNA reads as TGTGCCACCAGCAAGGGGGGGAGAAGGGGCCAGGGAAACACCATATATTTT. This translates into CATSKGGRRGQGNTIYF.

The rearrangement joins TRBV25-1 to TRBJ2-7; 14 bases match TRBD2. The CDR3 has 16 residues. V dropped 4 bases and J dropped 6; count of bases not matched to a gene: 8. Germline loops: CDR1 MGHDK, CDR2 SYGVNS. In DNA form, the CDR3 reads TGTGCCAGCAGTGTCGACACCGGGACTAGCGGGAGCGAGCAGTACTTC. Amino acid sequence: CASSVDTGTSGSEQYF.

Notes on this clonotype: This likely comes from a read error, as the CDR3 has no conserved phenylalanine or tryptophan at its end. It is unclear where the CDR3 begins or ends on the DNA, so no DNA is shown, and the CDR3 is as TCRdb lists it. V and J are TRBV12-3 or TRBV12-4 and TRBJ2-1; the table's D call of TRBD1 was not tested on the DNA. The CDR3 is made up of 11 amino acids, end residues included. The CDR3 protein is CASSLSGQGPP.

This clonotype was detected many times. The gene calls are TRBV3-1 and TRBJ2-5, with D possibly matching TRBD2 (5 bases). The CDR3 contains 15 residues. The V end was cut by 0 bases, the J end by 4 bases, with 12 bases between. Germline loops: CDR1 LGHDT, CDR2 YNNKEL (reference sequence). DNA of the CDR3: TGTGCCAGCAGCCAAGATCGGGGTAGATTAGAGACCCAGTACTTC. Encoded protein: CASSQDRGRLETQYF.

V is TRBV6-1 and J is TRBJ2-1; 14 positions match TRBD2. The CDR3 runs 15 residues. Germline CDR1 MNHNS, CDR2 SASEGT. Trimming removed 4 bases from V and 12 bases from J; junction bases left unmatched: 8. The CDR3 protein is CASSGLAGGPDTQFF. The CDR3 nucleotides are TGTGCCAGCAGTGGACTAGCGGGAGGGCCAGATACGCAGTTCTTC.

This clonotype was counted many times. The chain has TRBV20-1 and TRBJ2-7; D possibly matches TRBD1 or TRBD2 (6 bases each). CDR3 length: 14 amino acids. Trimming cost V 6 bases and J 4 bases, with 19 bases left between them. Germline V lookup: CDR1 DFQATT, CDR2 SNEGSKA (reference sequence). The DNA of the CDR3 is TGCAGTGCCCTGGGGGCGGGACTTGGTTACGAGCAGTACTTC. It translates to CSALGAGLGYEQYF.

The genes are TRBV6-1 and TRBJ2-2; no reliable D call. The CDR3 length is 12 residues. Per germline, CDR1 MNHNS and CDR2 SASEGT. Trimming took off 4 bases at V and 8 bases at J, with 8 bases between the two ends. The CDR3: CASSARGGELFF. For the CDR3, the DNA is TGTGCCAGCAGTGCGCGAGGTGGGGAGCTGTTTTTT.

This clonotype was found many times. CDR3 residues: CASSVSLSNTEAFF. In nucleotides, the CDR3 is TGTGCCAGCAGTGTCTCCCTCAGTAACACTGAAGCTTTCTTT. The chain links TRBV2 to TRBJ1-1; D remains unclear. The CDR3 is 14 residues long. Germline values: CDR1 SNHLY, CDR2 FYNNEI. Trimming stripped 4 bases from V and 2 bases from J, with 11 bases between.

The chain carries TRBV6-2 or TRBV6-3 and TRBJ2-7; D is unclear. Trimming removed 0 bases at V and 5 bases at J, with 2 bases between. CDR1 MNHEY and CDR2 SVGEGT come from the germline V gene. The CDR3 runs to 11 residues. CDR3 sequence: CASSYSDEQYF. The CDR3 DNA reads TGTGCCAGCAGTTACTCGGACGAGCAGTACTTC.

This clonotype was seen at least ten times. V usage is TRBV4-3 and J usage is TRBJ2-7; TRBD2 might be the D (6 bases). Germline V gene data show CDR1 as LGHNA and CDR2 as YSLEER. The CDR3 is 14 amino acids. The ends were cut back, 4 bases at V and 6 bases at J, with 16 bases in the middle. The CDR3 coding sequence is TGCGCCAGCAGCCCTACAGAGAGAGCGGGCGAGCAGTACTTC. Translation gives CASSPTERAGEQYF.

The table lists this clonotype with many counts. CDR3 sequence: CASSQGLGNEQYF. The CDR3 DNA sequence: TGCGCCAGCAGCCAAGGCTTAGGGAACGAGCAGTACTTC. The chain has TRBV4-1 and TRBJ2-7; D is uncertain. The CDR3 has 13 residues. Per germline, CDR1 MGHRA and CDR2 YSYEKL. Trimming took off 1 base at V and 5 bases at J, with 9 bases between the two ends.

This clonotype was seen repeatedly, ten times or more. This rearrangement joins TRBV20-1 to TRBJ2-5; weak D call: TRBD2 (6 bases). CDR3 length: 14 amino acids. The germline V and J ends were trimmed by 3 bases and 5 bases, with 16 bases remaining between them. Germline V gene lookup returns CDR1 DFQATT and CDR2 SNEGSKA (reference sequence). The CDR3 nucleotides read TGCAGTGCTAGTGAGGGTACTAGCTCGGAGACCCAGTACTTC. Translated, it gives CSASEGTSSETQYF.

Written as DNA, the CDR3 is TGCAGTGCTAGTGGGACAGGGGGCGAGCAGTACTTC. Protein product: CSASGTGGEQYF. The V call is TRBV20-1, the J call TRBJ2-7; 11 bases map to TRBD1. The V and J ends lost 3 bases and 6 bases, in that order; junction bases with no gene match: 1. This CDR3 has 12 amino acids. CDR1 is DFQATT, CDR2 SNEGSKA, per germline (reference sequence).

This clonotype appeared a few times. The chain uses TRBV20-1 and TRBJ2-7, with D maybe TRBD2 (6 bases). The CDR3 covers 13 residues. Trimming removed 6 bases at V and 2 bases at J, with 14 bases between. Germline CDR1 DFQATT, CDR2 SNEGSKA (reference sequence). CDR3 sequence (DNA): TGCAGTGCAAGGAGGCAGCGGGCCTACGAGCAGTACTTC. It yields the protein CSARRQRAYEQYF.

This clonotype was recorded at least ten times. The chain has TRBV6-1 and TRBJ2-7, with D possibly matching TRBD1 (5 bases). This CDR3 comprises 13 residues. With 1 base removed from V and 5 bases from J, the gap between germline ends came to 9 bases. The germline gives CDR1 MNHNS, CDR2 SASEGT. The CDR3 coding sequence is TGTGCCAGCAGTGAAGGGTGGGGCGACGAGCAGTACTTC. Translation: CASSEGWGDEQYF.

V and J are TRBV2 and TRBJ2-7; tentatively, D is TRBD2 (6 bases). Trimming left V 8 bases short and J 8 bases short, with 13 bases between. The CDR3 extends over 11 amino acids. Germline CDR1 is SNHLY and CDR2 is FYNNEI. The CDR3 protein is CASEAGGQQYF. The CDR3 coding sequence is TGTGCCAGCGAAGCGGGTGGGCAGCAGTACTTC.

The rearrangement links TRBV6-4 to TRBJ2-1; 13 positions match TRBD2. Germline CDR1 MRHNA, CDR2 SNTAGT. Unmatched junction bases numbered 2, after V lost 4 bases and J lost 8 bases. The CDR3 is 14 amino acids. DNA of the CDR3: TGTGCCAGCAGTGGGACTAGCGGGAGTGATGAGCAGTTCTTC. Protein: CASSGTSGSDEQFF.

This clonotype occurred a few times. The V call is TRBV5-4, the J call TRBJ1-4; D not resolved. The germline V and J ends were trimmed by 2 bases and 5 bases, with 10 bases remaining between them. CDR3 length: 14 residues. In germline, CDR1 is SGHNT, CDR2 YYREEE (reference sequence). CDR3 in amino acids: CASSFGRLNEKLFF. In DNA, the CDR3 is TGTGCCAGCAGCTTCGGACGGTTGAATGAAAAACTGTTTTTT.

On this clonotype: Germline is not matched at one junction end, which may reflect a read error. The CDR3: CSARSRTATQYF. CDR3 in DNA: TGCAGTGCTAGATCCCGGACAGCTACGCAATATTTT. The chain has TRBV20-1 and TRBJ2-3, with D tentatively TRBD1 (6 bases). The CDR3 consists of 12 residues. The V gene's germline CDR1 is DFQATT and CDR2 SNEGSKA (reference sequence).

The V gene is TRBV29-1, the J gene TRBJ1-4, with D unresolved. The CDR3 length is 14 residues. The germline CDR1 and CDR2 sequences are SQVTM and ANQGSEA. V lost 4 bases and J 2 bases, leaving 11 bases between the germline ends. CDR3 coding DNA: TGCAGCGTTGGGACTAGCGGGACTAATGAAAAACTGTTTTTT. This encodes CSVGTSGTNEKLFF.

Concerning this clonotype itself: A junction end diverges from the germline sequence, so it may reflect a read error. The chain combines TRBV7-9 with TRBJ2-2; perhaps D is TRBD1 or TRBD2 (6 bases each). The germline gives CDR1 SEHNR, CDR2 FQNEAQ (reference sequence). This CDR3 has 14 residues. CDR3 sequence: CASRPVEGGGELLF. In nucleotides, the CDR3 is TGTGCCAGCAGACCCGTCGAGGGGGGCGGGGAGCTACTTTTT.

The J gene is TRBJ2-1, the V gene TRBV11-2; D might be TRBD1 or TRBD2, each matching 7 bases. Germline CDR1 SGHAT, CDR2 FQNNGV. The V gene lost 6 bases and the J gene lost 4 bases, with 19 bases spanning the gap. CDR3 length equals 16 residues. The CDR3, as DNA: TGTGCCAGCAGACGGACATCAGGGGGGGTGTACAATGAGCAGTTCTTC. Its translation is CASRRTSGGVYNEQFF.